A single TCR beta chain is shown here with its context. Synthesis of TCR beta cDNA relied on 5'RACE template switching carrying UMIs. TCRdb derives one entry per CDR3 protein from the 5' RACE reads, leaving out DNA. Its table lists more than 250,000 distinct CDR3 sequences. These data come from a study of T cells expressing NK-cell markers. This receptor was taken from a man aged 18 to 30 in good health. The sequencing sample was made of blood T cells: a sorted CD56 or NKG2C T cell subset, CD4+ or CD8+ T cells, or bulk PBMC T cells (not recorded which).

CDR3 region: CASSESRVRETQYF. The genes are TRBV25-1 and TRBJ2-5; TCRdb indicates TRBD2, and absent DNA this call remains unverified. This CDR3 is 14 amino acids long. The V gene's germline CDR1 is MGHDK and CDR2 SYGVNS.